This TCR beta chain was identified during a study of OX40 agonist ivuxolimab in advanced cancers. About the research overall: A mean age of roughly 62 years, range about 20 to 79, was recorded, and 80% to 90% were male. Study-level findings and limits: There were, on average, more expanded clones in CD8+ T cells than in CD4+.

The assay was immunoSEQ multiplex PCR, and TCRdb's table has in-frame clones only and misses some. Found here are about 120,000 clones, around 95% of them singletons; the top ten hold 0.15% to 0.19%. The study sampled blood at baseline, cycle 4 day 1, and cycle 7 day 1. This clone was seen a few times. Antigen unknown. The sequencing here drew on CD4+ or CD8+ T cells sorted from blood, taken in a trial of the OX40 agonist ivuxolimab. The TCR sequence derives from an adult with an advanced solid tumor such as melanoma, head and neck, liver or kidney cancer.

The CDR3: CASSWGAGYTF. The CDR3 DNA sequence: TGTGCCAGTAGTTGGGGGGCCGGCTACACCTTC. V gene TRBV19 combines with J gene TRBJ1-2; weak D call: TRBD1 (6 bases). This CDR3 region has 11 residues. The V end lost 5 bases, the J end lost 8 bases, and 9 bases lay between the germline ends. The germline CDR1 and CDR2 sequences are LNHDA and SQIVND (reference sequence).